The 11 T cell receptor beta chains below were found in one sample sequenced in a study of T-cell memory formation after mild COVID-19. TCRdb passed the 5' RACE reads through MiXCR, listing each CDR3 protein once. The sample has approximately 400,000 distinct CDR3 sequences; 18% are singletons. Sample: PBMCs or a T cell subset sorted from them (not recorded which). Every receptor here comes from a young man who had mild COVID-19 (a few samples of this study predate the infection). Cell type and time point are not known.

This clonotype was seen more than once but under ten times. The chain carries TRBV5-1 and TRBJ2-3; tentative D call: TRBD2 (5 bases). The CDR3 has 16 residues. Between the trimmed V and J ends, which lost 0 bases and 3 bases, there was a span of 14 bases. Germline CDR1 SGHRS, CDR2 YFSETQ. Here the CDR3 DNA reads TGCGCCAGCAGCTTGGGCCTGGGGAGATCAACAGATACGCAGTATTTT. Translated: CASSLGLGRSTDTQYF.

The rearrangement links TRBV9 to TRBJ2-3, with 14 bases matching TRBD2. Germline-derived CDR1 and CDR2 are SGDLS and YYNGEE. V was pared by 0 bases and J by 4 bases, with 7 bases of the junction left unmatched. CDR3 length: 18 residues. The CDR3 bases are TGTGCCAGCAGCGTAGCTTGGACTAGCGGGGGGTTGCCAGATACGCAGTATTTT. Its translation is CASSVAWTSGGLPDTQYF.

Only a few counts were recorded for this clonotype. CDR3 DNA: TGTGCCAGCAGCCGAAGTGGCACTGAAGCTTTCTTT. It translates to CASSRSGTEAFF. The chain has TRBV5-6 and TRBJ1-1; D remains ambiguous. The V and J ends lost 4 bases and 4 bases respectively, with 8 bases between them. Germline V gene lookup returns CDR1 SGHDT and CDR2 YYEEEE. The CDR3 length is 12 residues. The full variable domain, with the rest looked up from reference TRBV5-6 and TRBJ1-1, is DAGVTQSPTHLIKTRGQQVTLRCSPKSGHDTVSWYQQALGQGPQFIFQYYEEEERQRGNFPDRFSGHQFPNYSSELNVNALLLGDSALYLCASSRSGTEAFFGQGTRLTVV.

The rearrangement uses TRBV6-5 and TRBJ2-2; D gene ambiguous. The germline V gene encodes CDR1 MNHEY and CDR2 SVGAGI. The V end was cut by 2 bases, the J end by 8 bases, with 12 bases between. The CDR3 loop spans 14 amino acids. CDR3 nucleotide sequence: TGTGCCAGCAGTTACAGGGCAGCCCCTGGGGAGCTGTTTTTT. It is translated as CASSYRAAPGELFF.

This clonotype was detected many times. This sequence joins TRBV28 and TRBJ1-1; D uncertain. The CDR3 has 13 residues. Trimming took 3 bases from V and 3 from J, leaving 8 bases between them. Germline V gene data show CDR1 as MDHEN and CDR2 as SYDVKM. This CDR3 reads CASSLKQYTEAFF. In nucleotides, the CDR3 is TGTGCCAGCAGTTTGAAACAGTACACTGAAGCTTTCTTT.

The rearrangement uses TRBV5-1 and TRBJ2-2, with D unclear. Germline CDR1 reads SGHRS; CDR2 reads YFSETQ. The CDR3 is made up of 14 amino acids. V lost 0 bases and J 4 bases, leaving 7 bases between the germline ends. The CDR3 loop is CASSLADRTGELFF. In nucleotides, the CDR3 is TGCGCCAGCAGCTTGGCCGACCGCACCGGGGAGCTGTTTTTT.

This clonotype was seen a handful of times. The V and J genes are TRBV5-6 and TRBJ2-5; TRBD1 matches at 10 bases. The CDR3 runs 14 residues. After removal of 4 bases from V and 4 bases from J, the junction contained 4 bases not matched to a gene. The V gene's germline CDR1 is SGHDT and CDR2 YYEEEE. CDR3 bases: TGTGCCAGCAGCGTTTGGACAGGGGGAGAGACCCAGTACTTC. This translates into CASSVWTGGETQYF. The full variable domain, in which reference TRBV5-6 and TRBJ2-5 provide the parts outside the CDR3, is DAGVTQSPTHLIKTRGQQVTLRCSPKSGHDTVSWYQQALGQGPQFIFQYYEEEERQRGNFPDRFSGHQFPNYSSELNVNALLLGDSALYLCASSVWTGGETQYFGPGTRLLVL.

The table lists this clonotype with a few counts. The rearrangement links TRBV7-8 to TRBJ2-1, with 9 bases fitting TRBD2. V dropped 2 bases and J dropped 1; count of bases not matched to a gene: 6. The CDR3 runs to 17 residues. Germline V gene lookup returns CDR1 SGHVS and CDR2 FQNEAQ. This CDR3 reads CASSLSLAGFSYNEQFF. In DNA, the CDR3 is TGTGCCAGCAGCTTAAGTCTAGCGGGGTTTTCCTACAATGAGCAGTTCTTC.

This chain's CDR3 is CASSRRGGLADTQYF. CDR3 in DNA: TGTGCCAGCAGCCGGCGGGGGGGCCTCGCAGATACGCAGTATTTT. This chain uses TRBV5-6 with TRBJ2-3, with 9 bases aligning to TRBD2. CDR1 is SGHDT and CDR2 is YYEEEE in the germline V gene. Trimming removed 4 bases from V and 4 bases from J; junction bases left unmatched: 7. The CDR3 totals 15 residues.

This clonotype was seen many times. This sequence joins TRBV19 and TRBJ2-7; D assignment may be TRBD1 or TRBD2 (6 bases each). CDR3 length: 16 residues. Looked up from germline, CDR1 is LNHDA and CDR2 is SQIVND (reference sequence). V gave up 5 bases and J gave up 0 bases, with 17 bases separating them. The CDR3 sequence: CASSLDRTTSSYEQYF. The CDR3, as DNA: TGTGCCAGTAGTCTCGACAGGACTACCTCCTCCTACGAGCAGTACTTC. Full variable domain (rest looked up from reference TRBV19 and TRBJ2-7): DGGITQSPKYLFRKEGQNVTLSCEQNLNHDAMYWYRQDPGQGLRLIYYSQIVNDFQKGDIAEGYSVSREKKESFPLTVTSAQKNPTAFYLCASSLDRTTSSYEQYFGPGTRLTVT.

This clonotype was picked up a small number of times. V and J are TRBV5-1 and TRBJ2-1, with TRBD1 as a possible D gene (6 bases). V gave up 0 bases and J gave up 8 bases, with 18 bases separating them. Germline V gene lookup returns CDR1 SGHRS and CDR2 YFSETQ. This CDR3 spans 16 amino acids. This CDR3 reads CASSLAGFGGADEQFF. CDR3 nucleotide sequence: TGCGCCAGCAGCTTGGCAGGCTTTGGGGGCGCCGATGAGCAGTTCTTC.